This T cell receptor (beta chain) was observed in a study of blood T cell repertoires in COVID-19. As for the study in general: Sources were T cells, B-cell-depleted T cells, or PBMCs; the material itself was cDNA or gDNA.

CDR1 is MNHEY and CDR2 is SVGAGI in the germline V gene. The ends lost 10 bases at V and 6 bases at J; junction bases unmatched: 8. There are 14 residues in the CDR3. Ages ranged from about 18 to 89 years, with residence in around 24 US areas. Donors were grouped by their self-reported clinical history. In the authors' workflow: Amplification of reference gene primers was used by the study to estimate nucleated cell counts. Data came from immunoSEQ multiplex PCR; TCRdb stores just in-frame clones and leaves some out. That table gives V, J and clone size, and the DNA gave D and trimming. The sample includes about 300,000 clones, approximately 85% of them seen just once.

The chain is built from TRBV6-5 and TRBJ2-1; 11 nucleotides match TRBD2. The receptor's source is a man younger than 40 who had recovered from COVID-19. Sequencing was done on a sample of PBMCs or T cells enriched from blood (not recorded which). CDR3 DNA sequence: TGTGCCACCCGAGACGGGACTAGCGGCAATGAGCAGTTCTTC. It codes for CATRDGTSGNEQFF.